One and the same sample provided the 4 T cell receptor beta chains below, sequenced in a study of technical replicates of blood from several donors. Profiled with immunoSEQ multiplex PCR; TCRdb holds only in-frame clones, not every one. In the table there are about 81,000 clones, about 81% of which are singletons. The sequencing sample was made of PBMCs. The source of these receptors is a human donor in good health. Some clones in this sample may be carry-over from other donors' samples.

This chain connects TRBV19 to TRBJ2-5, with 7 bases aligning to TRBD2. There are 15 residues in the CDR3. Germline-derived CDR1 and CDR2 are LNHDA and SQIVND (reference sequence). V gave up 3 bases and J gave up 5 bases; unmatched junction bases: 9. The CDR3 DNA sequence: TGTGCCAGTAGTATCGGCGGGAGTTCGTCCGAGACCCAGTACTTC. It codes for CASSIGGSSSETQYF.

This chain connects TRBV30 to TRBJ2-1; a weak D match, TRBD2 (7 bases). The CDR3 is 16 amino acids. CDR1 is GTSNPN, CDR2 SVGIG, per germline (reference sequence). The V gene lost 4 bases and the J gene lost 3 bases, with 19 bases spanning the gap. CDR3 DNA: TGTGCCTGGACTCCGCGGGGGACACAATACTACAATGAGCAGTTCTTC. Translating gives CAWTPRGTQYYNEQFF.

The chain is built from TRBV5-6 and TRBJ2-7; the D is unclear. This CDR3 is built from 12 residues. Germline assignment: CDR1 SGHDT and CDR2 YYEEEE. V lost 1 base and J lost 6, with 8 bases in between. In DNA form, the CDR3 reads TGTGCCAGCAGCTTGTACTACTCCGAGCAGTACTTC. Protein sequence: CASSLYYSEQYF.

V usage is TRBV27 and J usage is TRBJ2-7, with TRBD2 matching over 9 bases. Germline values: CDR1 MNHEY, CDR2 SMNVEV (reference sequence). Losses at the gene ends were 2 bases for V and 2 bases for J; bases not matched to a gene: 4. The CDR3 has 15 residues. For the CDR3, the DNA is TGTGCCAGCAGTTTAAAAGCGGGGGGAACCTACGAGCAGTACTTC. Its protein product is CASSLKAGGTYEQYF.